Many counts were recorded for the clone carrying this T cell receptor (beta chain). No antigen is known for it. Researchers defined stable Graves' hyperthyroidism as no ophthalmopathy progression within 18 months. Participants, patients aged 18 to 65, had newly diagnosed hyperthyroidism with a duration under 2 months. Pregnant or lactating patients were excluded, as were those with uncontrolled infection or other autoimmune disease. The investigators amplified TCR beta CDR3 regions from RNA transcripts. Using the HTBI primer set, a first-round RT-PCR was run on the TCR CDR3. TCRdb re-called the multiplex PCR reads with MiXCR, one entry per CDR3 protein. The profile shows 400,000 to 500,000 distinct CDR3 sequences, around 14% of them singletons. The data were taken from a study of T cells in Graves' hyperthyroidism and ophthalmopathy. Overall study results and limits: Most expanded thyroid clonotypes above 0.001 recurred in blood.

This CDR3 spans 14 amino acids. The germline V gene encodes CDR1 MNHNS and CDR2 SASEGT. The V segment lost 8 bases and the J segment 4 bases; nucleotides outside the gene matches: 10. The chain employs TRBV6-1 and TRBJ2-7, with 8 bases lining up with TRBD2. The sequenced sample was blood. The TCR was taken from a woman aged 18-29 years with Graves' hyperthyroidism. CDR3 DNA sequence: TGTGCCAGCCGAGAGACTAGCGATTTGTACGAGCAGTACTTC. Amino acids: CASRETSDLYEQYF.